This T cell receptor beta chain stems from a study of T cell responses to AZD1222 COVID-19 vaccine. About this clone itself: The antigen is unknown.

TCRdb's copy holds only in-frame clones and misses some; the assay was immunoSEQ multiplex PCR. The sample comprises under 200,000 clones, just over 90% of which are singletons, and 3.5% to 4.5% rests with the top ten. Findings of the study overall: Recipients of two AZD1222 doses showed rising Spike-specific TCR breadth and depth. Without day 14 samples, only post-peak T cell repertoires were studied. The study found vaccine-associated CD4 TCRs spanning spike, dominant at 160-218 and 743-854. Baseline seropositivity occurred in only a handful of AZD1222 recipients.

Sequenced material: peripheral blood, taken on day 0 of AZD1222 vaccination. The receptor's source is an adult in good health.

For the CDR3, the DNA is TGTGCCAGCAAGAGCGGGAGTGCCAACACCGGGGAGCTGTTTTTT. It encodes CASKSGSANTGELFF. The chain uses TRBV6-5 and TRBJ2-2; 8 bases align to TRBD2. The CDR3 loop spans 15 amino acids. With 7 bases clipped from V and 2 bases from J, the junction kept 6 bases outside the gene matches. Germline V lookup: CDR1 MNHEY, CDR2 SVGAGI.